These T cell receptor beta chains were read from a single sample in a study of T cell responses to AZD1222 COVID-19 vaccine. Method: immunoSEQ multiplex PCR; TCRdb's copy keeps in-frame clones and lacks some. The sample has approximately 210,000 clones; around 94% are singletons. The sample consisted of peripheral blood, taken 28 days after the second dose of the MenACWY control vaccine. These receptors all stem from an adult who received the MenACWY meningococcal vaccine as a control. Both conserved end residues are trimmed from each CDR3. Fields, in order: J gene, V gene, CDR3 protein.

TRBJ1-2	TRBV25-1	ASSELDGYT
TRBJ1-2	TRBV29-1	SVDQGTNYGYT
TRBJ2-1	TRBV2	ASSELYNEQF
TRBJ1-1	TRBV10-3	AISTGGAEAF
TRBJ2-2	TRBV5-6	ASSLARGSKTGELF
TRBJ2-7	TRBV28	ASSYRLRRGGPYEQY
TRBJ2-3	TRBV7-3	ASSTSGGPRDTQY
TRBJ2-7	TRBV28	ASMLRSGRYYEQY
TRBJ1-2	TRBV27	ASSLSGTGGQDGYT
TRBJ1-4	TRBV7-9	ASSRTTGTNEKLF
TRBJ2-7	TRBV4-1	ASSQDPTDLYEQY
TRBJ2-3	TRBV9	ASSATGNTDTQY
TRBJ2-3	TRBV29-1	SVETGFSSTDTQY
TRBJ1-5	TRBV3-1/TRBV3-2	ASSQGEQPQH
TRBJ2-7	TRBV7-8	ASSLVASTYEQY
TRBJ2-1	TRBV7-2	ASRDLAGGDYNEQF
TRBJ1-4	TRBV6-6	ASSIPGRDNEKLF
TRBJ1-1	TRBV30	AWSAGAAEAF
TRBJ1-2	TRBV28	ASSLKGYGYT
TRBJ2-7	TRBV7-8	ASSLSPPGRSSSYEQY
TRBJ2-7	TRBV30	AWRQPNSDEQY
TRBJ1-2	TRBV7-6	ASSAFPGTGGDYGYT
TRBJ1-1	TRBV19	ASISQGRPEAF
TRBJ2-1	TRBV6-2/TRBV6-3	ASSSRPEQF
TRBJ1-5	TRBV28	ASSTEKEGYSNQPQH
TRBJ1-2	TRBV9	ASSVAPGQGDGYT
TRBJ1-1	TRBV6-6	ASSPKSPGVTEAF
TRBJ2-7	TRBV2	ASSHPGVSYEQY
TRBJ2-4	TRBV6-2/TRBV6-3	ASSYSMTRDRGLLAKNIQY
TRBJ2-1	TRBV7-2	ASSLEAWVRGYYNEQF
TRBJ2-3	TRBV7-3	ASSLGRGNTDTQY
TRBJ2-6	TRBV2	ASLSRDRAGTGANVLT
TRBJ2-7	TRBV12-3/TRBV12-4	ASSLSPANEQY
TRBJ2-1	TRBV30	AWSVNRWGGKNEQF
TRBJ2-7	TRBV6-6	ASSYSGASRYEQY
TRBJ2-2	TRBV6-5	ASSPRGADTGELF
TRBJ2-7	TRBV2	ASSMDSYEQY
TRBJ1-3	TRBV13	ASSLGLGVAVDTIY
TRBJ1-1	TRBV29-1	SAAGVLKDTEAF
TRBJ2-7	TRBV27	ASSFGRNYEQY
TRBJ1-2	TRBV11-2	ASSSPDLAYGYT